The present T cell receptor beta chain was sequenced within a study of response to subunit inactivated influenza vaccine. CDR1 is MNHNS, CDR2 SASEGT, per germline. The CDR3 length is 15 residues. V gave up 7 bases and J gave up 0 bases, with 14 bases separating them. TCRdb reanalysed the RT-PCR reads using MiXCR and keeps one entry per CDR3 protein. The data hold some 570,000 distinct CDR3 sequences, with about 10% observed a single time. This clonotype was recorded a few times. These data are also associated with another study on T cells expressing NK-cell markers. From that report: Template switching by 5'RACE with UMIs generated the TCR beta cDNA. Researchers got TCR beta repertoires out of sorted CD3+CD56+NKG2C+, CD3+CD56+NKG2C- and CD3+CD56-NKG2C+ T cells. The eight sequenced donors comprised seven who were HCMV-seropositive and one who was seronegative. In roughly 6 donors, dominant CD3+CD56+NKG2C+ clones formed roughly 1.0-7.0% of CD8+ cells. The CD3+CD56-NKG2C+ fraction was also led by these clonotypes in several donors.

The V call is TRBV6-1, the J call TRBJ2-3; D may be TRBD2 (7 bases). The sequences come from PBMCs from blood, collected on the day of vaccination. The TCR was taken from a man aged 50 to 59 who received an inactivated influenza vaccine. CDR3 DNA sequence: TGTGCCAGCAACCGGGGGGCGACTAGCACAGATACGCAGTATTTT. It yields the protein CASNRGATSTDTQYF.